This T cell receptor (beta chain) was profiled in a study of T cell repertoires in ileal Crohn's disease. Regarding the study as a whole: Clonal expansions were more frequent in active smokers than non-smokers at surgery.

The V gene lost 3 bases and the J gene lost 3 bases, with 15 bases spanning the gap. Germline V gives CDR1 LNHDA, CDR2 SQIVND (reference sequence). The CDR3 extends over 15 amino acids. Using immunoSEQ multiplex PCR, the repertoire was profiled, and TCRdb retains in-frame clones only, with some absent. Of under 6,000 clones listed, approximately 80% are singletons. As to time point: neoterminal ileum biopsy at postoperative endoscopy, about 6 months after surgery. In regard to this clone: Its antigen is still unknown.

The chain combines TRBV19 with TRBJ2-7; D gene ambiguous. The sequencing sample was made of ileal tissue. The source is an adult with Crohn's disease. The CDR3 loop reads CASSMVSGGGYEQYF. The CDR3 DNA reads TGTGCCAGTAGTATGGTCTCGGGTGGTGGCTACGAGCAGTACTTC.